This TCR beta chain comes out of a study of T-cell reconstitution after alpha-beta-depleted transplantation in children. Study-wide results and limits: T-cell counts and diversity at one year post-transplant came mainly from newly produced T cells. About two months after transplant, alpha-beta T cells reportedly came from several hundred expanded graft clones. Surviving thymic progenitors and recipient T cells were the source of high TCRbeta diversity at day 60 in some patients.

This CDR3 is built from 17 residues. V shed 3 bases and J 9 bases; nucleotides not matched to a gene: 11. Germline V gene lookup returns CDR1 SGDLS and CDR2 YYNGEE. It was with unique molecular identifiers that the TCRbeta library was prepared. TCRdb re-called the PCR reads through MiXCR, storing one row per CDR3 protein. The profile covers about 110,000 distinct CDR3 sequences, with approximately 6% appearing a single time and approximately 25% taken by the ten largest. This clonotype was detected ten times or more. The antigen is unknown. The chain employs TRBV9 and TRBJ2-1, with 14 bases fitting TRBD2. Sequenced material: PBMCs, mostly from graft donor cells, taken 360 days after TCRalphabeta/CD19-depleted stem cell transplant. The clonotype comes from a male patient aged 2-15 years who had a stem cell transplant for acute lymphoblastic leukemia, so the T cells may come from the graft donor. The CDR3 sequence: CASSAPGGTSGSAEQFF. The CDR3 bases are TGTGCCAGCAGCGCCCCAGGGGGGACTAGCGGGAGTGCTGAGCAGTTCTTC.